The 21 T cell receptor beta chains below were found in one sample sequenced in a study of chemoradiotherapy in HPV16-positive cancers. The table came from immunoSEQ multiplex PCR; TCRdb's copy has only in-frame clones and leaves some out. The table lists about 53,000 clones, over 85% of them singletons. The source was blood, collected from a patient who underwent chemoradiotherapy. Receptors were obtained from a human donor with HPV-associated anogenital cancer.

The V call is TRBV18, the J call TRBJ2-7; no firm D call. CDR1 and CDR2 (germline): KGHSH, LQKENI. This CDR3 region has 13 residues. The germline V and J ends were trimmed by 6 bases and 3 bases, with 12 bases remaining between them. CDR3 DNA sequence: TGTGCCAGCTCCGAGAGCCTCCTCTACGAGCAGTACTTC. It codes for CASSESLLYEQYF.

This chain links TRBV5-1 with TRBJ2-5; TRBD2 might be the D (6 bases). V was cut by 0 bases and J by 2 bases, with 11 bases left in between. Germline CDR1 and CDR2: SGHRS and YFSETQ. This CDR3 is built from 15 residues. The CDR3 here is CASSLAVGGQETQYF. In DNA, the CDR3 is TGCGCCAGCAGCTTGGCCGTGGGGGGTCAAGAGACCCAGTACTTC.

V usage is TRBV30 and J usage is TRBJ1-2; 10 bases are shared with TRBD1. The germline CDR1 and CDR2 sequences are GTSNPN and SVGIG (reference sequence). The CDR3 is 15 residues long. Unmatched junction bases numbered 11, after V lost 2 bases and J lost 8 bases. The CDR3, as DNA: TGTGCCTGGAGTTTGACCGGGACAGGGGCCGGGGGCTACACCTTC. Amino acids: CAWSLTGTGAGGYTF. Full variable domain (outside the CDR3, taken from reference TRBV30 and TRBJ1-2): SQTIHQWPATLVQPVGSPLSLECTVEGTSNPNLYWYRQAAGRGLQLLFYSVGIGQISSEVPQNLSASRPQDRQFILSSKKLLLSDSGFYLCAWSLTGTGAGGYTFGSGTRLTVV.

The CDR3 spells CASRVANNEQFF. CDR3 nucleotide sequence: TGTGCCAGCAGGGTCGCGAACAATGAGCAGTTCTTC. V and J are TRBV6-6 and TRBJ2-1; D ambiguous. V was cut by 6 bases and J by 5 bases, with 8 bases left in between. Germline V gene lookup returns CDR1 MNHNY and CDR2 SVGAGI (reference sequence). The length of the CDR3 is 12 residues.

In DNA form, the CDR3 reads TGTGCCAGCAGTCCCACAGGGACAGATACGCAGTATTTT. Encoded protein: CASSPTGTDTQYF. V gene TRBV11-3 combines with J gene TRBJ2-3, with D perhaps TRBD1 (6 bases). CDR1 and CDR2 from the germline V gene are SGHNT and YENEEA. V lost 6 bases and J lost 3, with 10 bases in between. This CDR3 is 13 amino acids long.

The V call is TRBV4-3, the J call TRBJ1-1; D is ambiguous. Germline CDR1 is LGHNA and CDR2 is YSLEER. CDR3 size: 14 residues. V gave up 0 bases and J gave up 4 bases, with 9 bases separating them. The CDR3 DNA sequence: TGCGCCAGCAGCCAAGACCGCCGGGGCACTGAAGCTTTCTTT. Its translation is CASSQDRRGTEAFF.

The CDR3, as DNA: TGTGCCAGCAGTAAGGACAGGCTGGAAGCTTTCTTT. The encoded protein is CASSKDRLEAFF. The V call is TRBV6-5, the J call TRBJ1-1; 7 nucleotides align to TRBD1. With 5 bases clipped from V and 8 bases from J, the junction kept 5 bases outside the gene matches. The CDR3 extends over 12 amino acids. Looked up from germline, CDR1 is MNHEY and CDR2 is SVGAGI.

J is TRBJ1-6 and V is TRBV9; 7 nucleotides line up with TRBD1. The ends lost 2 bases at V and 9 bases at J; junction bases unmatched: 11. The germline gives CDR1 SGDLS, CDR2 YYNGEE. The CDR3 spans 16 residues. Here the CDR3 DNA reads TGTGCCAGCAGCGTGACGCAGGGGGGACTTGGTTCACCCCTCCACTTT. It translates to CASSVTQGGLGSPLHF.

The chain links TRBV6-1 to TRBJ2-1, with 11 bases aligning to TRBD2. The germline gives CDR1 MNHNS, CDR2 SASEGT. The CDR3 has 15 residues. The ends lost 7 bases at V and 7 bases at J; junction bases unmatched: 9. The CDR3 loop is CASTTLAGGHNEQFF. The CDR3 DNA is TGTGCCAGCACCACCCTAGCGGGGGGTCATAATGAGCAGTTCTTC.

The rearrangement joins TRBV7-8 to TRBJ1-5, with D possibly TRBD1 on 6 matching bases. Trimming cost V 4 bases and J 2 bases, with 24 bases left between them. The CDR3 has 19 residues. Germline V gives CDR1 SGHVS, CDR2 FQNEAQ. CDR3 nucleotides: TGTGCCAGCAGCTGGGCGGCAGGGGCCAATCAAGGGGGCAATCAGCCCCAGCATTTT. The encoded protein is CASSWAAGANQGGNQPQHF.

The chain combines TRBV6-6 with TRBJ2-7; 8 nucleotides line up with TRBD2. CDR3 length: 14 residues. With 6 bases clipped from V and 3 bases from J, the junction kept 7 bases outside the gene matches. Per the germline V gene, CDR1 is MNHNY and CDR2 is SVGAGI (reference sequence). DNA for the CDR3: TGTGCCAGCAGCCCGGGAGGGGGTGTCTACGAGCAGTACTTC. Its protein is CASSPGGGVYEQYF.

Comments on this clone: One junction end does not reproduce the germline sequence, and a read error may be involved. The chain couples TRBV29-1 to TRBJ1-2, with no clear D. CDR3 length: 12 residues. Per germline, CDR1 SQVTM and CDR2 ANQGSEA. Written as DNA, the CDR3 is TGCAGCGGTGAAACACCTCCCTATGGCTACACCTTC. It yields the protein CSGETPPYGYTF.

The V gene is TRBV6-4, the J gene TRBJ2-1, with D possibly called TRBD1 or TRBD2 (6 bases each). This CDR3 is built from 14 residues. V lost 0 bases and J lost 9, with 12 bases in between. The germline V gene encodes CDR1 MRHNA and CDR2 SNTAGT. CDR3 bases: TGTGCCAGCAGTGACTCCTTGGGGGGCGGTGAGCAGTTCTTC. It yields the protein CASSDSLGGGEQFF.

This clone showed up just once. In the same sample, other DNA sequences code for this CDR3. This sequence joins TRBV7-2 and TRBJ2-7, with 11 bases that match TRBD1. The CDR3 is 15 amino acids. The germline gives CDR1 SGHTA, CDR2 FQGNSA. The ends lost 6 bases at V and 2 bases at J; junction bases unmatched: 6. The CDR3 DNA sequence: TGTGCCAGCAGTTCCCGGACAGGGGGCACCTACGAGCAGTACTTC. This sequence encodes CASSSRTGGTYEQYF.

The rearrangement links TRBV7-2 to TRBJ2-1; tentatively, D is TRBD1 (5 bases). This CDR3 comprises 15 residues. Germline CDR1 and CDR2: SGHTA and FQGNSA. V lost 4 bases and J lost 4, with 14 bases in between. For the CDR3, the DNA is TGTGCCAGCAGCTCGCAGGGTTTGGATTACAATGAGCAGTTCTTC. Its translation: CASSSQGLDYNEQFF. The complete variable domain, with remaining parts taken from reference TRBV7-2 and TRBJ2-1, reads GAGVSQSPSNKVTEKGKDVELRCDPISGHTALYWYRQSLGQGLEFLIYFQGNSAPDKSGLPSDRFSAERTGGSVSTLTIQRTQQEDSAVYLCASSSQGLDYNEQFFGPGTRLTVL.

The genes are TRBV5-6 and TRBJ2-3; unclear D gene. The CDR3 loop spans 14 amino acids. The germline V gene encodes CDR1 SGHDT and CDR2 YYEEEE. V was trimmed by 0 bases and J by 5 bases, leaving 10 bases between them. DNA for the CDR3: TGTGCCAGCAGCTTGGTGGCCAGGTTAGATACGCAGTATTTT. It codes for CASSLVARLDTQYF.

This clone was seen more than once but under ten times. The chain couples TRBV10-2 to TRBJ2-7; TRBD1 matches at 8 bases. J lost 3 bases, V lost 6 bases, and 4 bases had no gene match. The V gene's germline CDR1 is WSHSY and CDR2 SAAADI. This CDR3 has 13 residues. Here the CDR3 DNA reads TGCGCCAGCAGCGCAGGGGGCGGCTACGAGCAGTACTTC. It codes for CASSAGGGYEQYF.

This chain joins TRBV25-1 and TRBJ2-1, with D perhaps matching TRBD1 or TRBD2 (5 bases each). Germline CDR1 reads MGHDK; CDR2 reads SYGVNS. CDR3 length: 16 amino acids. The ends were cut back, 5 bases at V and 7 bases at J, with 21 bases in the middle. The CDR3 loop is CASSLQVGVGLNEQFF. The CDR3 DNA reads TGTGCCAGCAGTCTTCAGGTGGGGGTAGGATTAAATGAGCAGTTCTTC. Complete variable domain (other parts from reference TRBV25-1 and TRBJ2-1): EADIYQTPRYLVIGTGKKITLECSQTMGHDKMYWYQQDPGMELHLIHYSYGVNSTEKGDLSSESTVSRIRTEHFPLTLESARPSHTSQYLCASSLQVGVGLNEQFFGPGTRLTVL.

The chain combines TRBV7-2 with TRBJ1-6; 9 positions match TRBD1. Trimming took 6 bases from V and 6 from J; bases not matched to a gene: 6. Germline CDR1 reads SGHTA; CDR2 reads FQGNSA. The CDR3 spans 15 residues. Here the CDR3 reads CASRTGGGGNSPLHF. The DNA of the CDR3 is TGTGCCAGCAGGACAGGGGGGGGAGGTAATTCACCCCTCCACTTT.

This chain connects TRBV7-8 to TRBJ2-3, with TRBD2 identical over 7 bases. V lost 3 bases, J lost 0 bases, and 3 bases stayed unmatched. From germline, CDR1 is SGHVS and CDR2 FQNEAQ. The CDR3 runs 15 residues. The CDR3 DNA sequence: TGTGCCAGCAGCTTGGTTAGCGGGAGCACAGATACGCAGTATTTT. It yields the protein CASSLVSGSTDTQYF.

The gene calls are TRBV19 and TRBJ2-5, with 14 positions matching TRBD2. V lost 1 base and J lost 4; bases outside the gene matches: 5. This CDR3 spans 17 amino acids. Looked up from germline, CDR1 is LNHDA and CDR2 is SQIVND (reference sequence). CDR3 in DNA: TGTGCCAGTAGTATAGCGGGACTAGCGGGAGCCGGAGAGACCCAGTACTTC. It yields the protein CASSIAGLAGAGETQYF.